Following are 8 T cell receptor beta chains from one sample sequenced in a study of shared clonotypes between healthy human individuals. Positive CCR7 selection of CD45RO-negative cells yielded the naive CD8 cells, and terminally differentiated effector memory CD45RA+ cells were excluded. Generated by immunoSEQ multiplex PCR, the TCRdb table keeps only in-frame clones and is missing some. The sample records roughly 890,000 clones, 80% to 95% being singletons. Sequenced sample: naive CD8+ T cells sorted from blood. The source of these receptors is a man aged 25 to 45 in good health.

The genes are TRBV7-9 and TRBJ2-7, with D uncertain. Trimming pared 3 bases from V and 3 bases from J, leaving 6 bases between. The CDR3 extends over 12 amino acids. The germline gives CDR1 SEHNR, CDR2 FQNEAQ (reference sequence). The CDR3 spells CASSFPGYEQYF. In DNA form, the CDR3 reads TGTGCCAGCAGCTTCCCGGGCTACGAGCAGTACTTC.

The chain combines TRBV29-1 with TRBJ2-1; 10 bases map to TRBD1. This CDR3 comprises 13 residues. Trimming at V came to 5 bases and at J to 8 bases, leaving 6 bases not matched to a gene. Germline lookup yields CDR1 SQVTM and CDR2 ANQGSEA. The CDR3 nucleotides read TGCAGCGTTTACGGGACAGGGGACTATGAGCAGTTCTTC. Amino acid sequence: CSVYGTGDYEQFF.

This sequence joins TRBV5-5 and TRBJ1-1; D possibly corresponds to TRBD1 (6 bases). CDR3 length equals 14 residues. Per the germline V gene, CDR1 is SGHKS and CDR2 is YYEKEE (reference sequence). V lost 1 base and J lost 4, with 11 bases in between. The CDR3 spells CASSLTGFSTEAFF. The CDR3 nucleotides are TGTGCCAGCAGCTTGACAGGGTTTAGCACTGAAGCTTTCTTT.

The rearrangement uses TRBV13 and TRBJ2-2, with D unresolved. Germline CDR1 and CDR2: PRHDT and FYEKMQ (reference sequence). The V and J ends lost 2 bases and 6 bases respectively, with 4 bases between them. This CDR3 contains 12 residues. This CDR3 reads CASSLQSGELFF. CDR3 coding DNA: TGTGCCAGCAGCTTACAATCCGGGGAGCTGTTTTTT.

This chain links TRBV27 with TRBJ2-7, with TRBD1 matching over 9 bases. Germline lookup yields CDR1 MNHEY and CDR2 SMNVEV (reference sequence). Trimming at V came to 8 bases and at J to 4 bases, leaving 6 bases not matched to a gene. The CDR3 sequence is 13 residues long. The CDR3 loop is CASVGQGSYEQYF. Written as DNA, the CDR3 is TGTGCCAGCGTGGGACAGGGTTCGTACGAGCAGTACTTC.

Concerning this clone itself: Other nucleotide sequences in the sample specify the same CDR3. The J gene is TRBJ2-7, the V gene TRBV30, with 8 bases identical to TRBD2. This CDR3 spans 16 amino acids. The junction had 13 bases not matched to a gene; V was cut back by 3 bases and J by 3 bases. The germline gives CDR1 GTSNPN, CDR2 SVGIG (reference sequence). CDR3 coding DNA: TGTGCCTGGAGGGAGTGGGTAGGTAGCGGGGTCTACGAGCAGTACTTC. Its protein product is CAWREWVGSGVYEQYF. The whole variable domain, filled in from reference TRBV30 and TRBJ2-7, reads SQTIHQWPATLVQPVGSPLSLECTVEGTSNPNLYWYRQAAGRGLQLLFYSVGIGQISSEVPQNLSASRPQDRQFILSSKKLLLSDSGFYLCAWREWVGSGVYEQYFGPGTRLTVT.

V is TRBV13 and J is TRBJ2-1; D unresolved. The germline V gene has CDR1 PRHDT and CDR2 FYEKMQ (reference sequence). The V gene lost 2 bases and the J gene lost 7 bases, with 12 bases spanning the gap. The CDR3 spans 14 residues. The CDR3 sequence is CASSLRSYWNEQFF. The DNA for the CDR3 is TGTGCCAGCAGCTTACGGTCTTACTGGAATGAGCAGTTCTTC.

The chain combines TRBV28 with TRBJ2-7; D perhaps matches TRBD2 (5 bases). The CDR3 has 12 amino acids. Trimming pared 6 bases from V and 7 bases from J, leaving 13 bases between. The germline V gene has CDR1 MDHEN and CDR2 SYDVKM. CDR3 protein: CASRYAGGEQYF. For the CDR3, the DNA is TGTGCCAGCAGATATGCCGGAGGTGAGCAGTACTTC.